These 5 T cell receptor beta chains share one sample of origin, sequenced in a study of long-term antiretroviral therapy in people with HIV. Survey-level resolution applied to immunoSEQ assay v3.0. The repertoire was sequenced with immunoSEQ multiplex PCR; TCRdb's copy has only in-frame clones and lacks some. The table has around 19,000 clones, around nine tenths seen once. This sample comprised unsorted PBMCs, obtained nearly 4.5 years before starting antiretroviral therapy. These receptors were taken from a woman aged 25 to 39 with HIV.

This clone appeared once. The chain combines TRBV30 with TRBJ1-2; D is undetermined. The CDR3 extends over 12 amino acids. V dropped 3 bases and J dropped 4 bases, with 9 bases sitting between them. Germline-derived CDR1 and CDR2 are GTSNPN and SVGIG (reference sequence). The CDR3 protein is CAWRTPGYGYTF. The DNA for the CDR3 is TGTGCCTGGAGGACCCCCGGCTATGGCTACACCTTC.

CDR3 sequence reads: CASSYSNLAGGLEQFF. CDR3 nucleotide sequence: TGTGCCAGCAGTTACTCGAATTTAGCGGGGGGTTTAGAGCAGTTCTTC. The V and J genes are TRBV6-5 and TRBJ2-1; 10 nucleotides line up with TRBD2. With V trimmed by 0 bases and J by 10 bases, 9 bases remained unmatched. CDR3 length equals 16 residues. Germline values: CDR1 MNHEY, CDR2 SVGAGI.

This sequence joins TRBV4-3 and TRBJ2-1; 13 bases fit TRBD2. Germline CDR1 reads LGHNA; CDR2 reads YSLEER. With 2 bases clipped from V and 4 bases from J, the junction kept 5 bases outside the gene matches. There are 17 residues in the CDR3. CDR3 nucleotides: TGCGCCAGCAGCCAAACTAGCGGGGGGGCCTGGTACAATGAGCAGTTCTTC. Encoded protein: CASSQTSGGAWYNEQFF.

V gene TRBV7-2 combines with J gene TRBJ2-7; perhaps TRBD1 as D (6 bases). The CDR3 runs 14 residues. V shed 2 bases and J shed 3 bases, with 11 bases lying between them. In germline, CDR1 is SGHTA, CDR2 FQGNSA. CDR3 sequence: CASSLQRDNYEQYF. CDR3 in DNA: TGTGCCAGCAGCTTACAAAGGGACAACTACGAGCAGTACTTC.

The chain carries TRBV10-3 and TRBJ2-3; a weak D match, TRBD1 (6 bases). Trimming took off 5 bases at V and 2 bases at J, with 20 bases between the two ends. The CDR3 runs to 17 residues. CDR1 ENHRY and CDR2 SYGVKD come from the germline V gene. The CDR3 protein is CAISPRVQGKNTDTQYF. CDR3 bases: TGTGCCATCAGTCCCCGGGTCCAGGGGAAAAACACAGATACGCAGTATTTT.